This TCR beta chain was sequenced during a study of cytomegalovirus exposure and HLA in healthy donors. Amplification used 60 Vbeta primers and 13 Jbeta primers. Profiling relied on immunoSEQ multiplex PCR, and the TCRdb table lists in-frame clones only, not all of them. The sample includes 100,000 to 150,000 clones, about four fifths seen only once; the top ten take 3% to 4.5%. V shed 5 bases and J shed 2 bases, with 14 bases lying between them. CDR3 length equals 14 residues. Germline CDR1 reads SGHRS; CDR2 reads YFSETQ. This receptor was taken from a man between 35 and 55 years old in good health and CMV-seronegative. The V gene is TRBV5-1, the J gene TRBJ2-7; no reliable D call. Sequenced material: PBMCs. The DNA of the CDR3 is TGCGCCAGCAGTGGAACGACAATTCCCTACGAGCAGTACTTC. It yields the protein CASSGTTIPYEQYF.